These 5 T cell receptor beta chains came from one sample sequenced in a study of T cells in women clearing cervical HPV infection. Some clones are missing from TCRdb's copy, which holds only in-frame ones; the method was immunoSEQ multiplex PCR. This repertoire comprises tens of thousands of clones; its ten largest clones make up about 4.4%. Sequencing was done on a sample of blood buffy coat. These TCRs come from a woman between 18 and 75 years old with a cervical HPV16 infection that either progressed to CIN3+ or cleared (not recorded which).

Comment on this clone: Read coverage stops 3 residues before the CDR3 terminus; the germline J gene supplies the remainder. The chain uses TRBV30 and TRBJ2-7; maybe TRBD1 (6 bases). The V gene lost 7 bases and the J gene lost 2 bases, with 21 bases spanning the gap. CDR3 length: 15 residues. The V gene's germline CDR1 is GTSNPN and CDR2 SVGIG (reference sequence). The CDR3 is CASTVFGTTTYEQYF. CDR3 bases read: TGTGCCTCCACTGTGTTCGGGACAACCACCTACGAG. Together with reference TRBV30 and TRBJ2-7, the CDR3 gives the full variable domain: SQTIHQWPATLVQPVGSPLSLECTVEGTSNPNLYWYRQAAGRGLQLLFYSVGIGQISSEVPQNLSASRPQDRQFILSSKKLLLSDSGFYLCASTVFGTTTYEQYFGPGTRLTVT.

Measured by frequency, this clone is medium-sized (0.01 to 0.1%). The read ends 3 residues shy of where the CDR3 ends; the end is completed using the germline J gene. The rearrangement uses TRBV19 and TRBJ1-6; 7 nucleotides agree with TRBD1. The CDR3 covers 16 residues. Germline V gives CDR1 LNHDA, CDR2 SQIVND (reference sequence). V trimming: 3 bases; J trimming: 7 bases; junction bases outside the gene matches: 9. CDR3 loop: CASSISGQVKNSPLHF. The part of the CDR3 DNA that was read is TGTGCCAGTAGTATCAGCGGACAGGTAAAGAATTCACCC.

As to this clone: The CDR3 is cut off 3 residues early in the read; its end comes from the germline J gene. The chain links TRBV20-1 to TRBJ1-4; 8 nucleotides match TRBD1. The length of the CDR3 is 12 residues. V lost 3 bases, J lost 7 bases, and 1 base stayed unmatched. Germline V gene lookup returns CDR1 DFQATT and CDR2 SNEGSKA (reference sequence). The covered CDR3 bases are TGCAGTGCTAGGGACAGGGCTGAAAAA. Protein product: CSARDRAEK. The complete CDR3 protein is CSARDRAEKLFF.

On this clone itself: With the read ending 3 residues before the CDR3 end, the germline J gene is used to fill in that end. This chain links TRBV5-1 with TRBJ2-1, with 8 bases that match TRBD2. The CDR3 is 14 residues long. CDR1 is SGHRS and CDR2 is YFSETQ in the germline V gene. After removal of 0 bases from V and 9 bases from J, the junction contained 5 bases not matched to a gene. Partial CDR3 DNA: TGCGCCAGCAGCTTGGGGACGGGGGGGCGTGAG. Its protein is CASSLGTGGRE. The complete CDR3 protein is CASSLGTGGREQFF.

Comment on this clone: The read stops 3 residues short of the end of the CDR3; the missing end is completed from the germline J gene. V usage is TRBV20-1 and J usage is TRBJ2-1; 8 positions match TRBD1. V dropped 1 base and J dropped 8; count of bases not matched to a gene: 7. CDR3 length: 14 amino acids. The germline CDR1 and CDR2 sequences are DFQATT and SNEGSKA (reference sequence). The sequenced CDR3 bases are TGCAGTGCTAGAGTAAACAGGGGGATGGATGAG. This encodes CSARVNRGMDE. The whole CDR3 region reads CSARVNRGMDEQFF.